This entry lists 9 T cell receptor beta chains sequenced from one sample in a study of graft-versus-host responses after intestinal transplantation. Sequenced by immunoSEQ multiplex PCR; TCRdb stores in-frame clones only, minus some. The table includes some 39,000 clones, approximately 93% detected once. The sample in question was PBMCs, obtained nearly 750 days after intestinal transplantation. Receptor source: a human patient who received an intestinal transplant, so some T cells may come from the graft donor.

On this clone: At one boundary the junction diverges from the germline segment, which might be a read error. The chain has TRBV7-9 and TRBJ1-1; D call uncertain. CDR3 size: 12 residues. CDR1 is SEHNR, CDR2 FQNEAQ, per germline (reference sequence). The CDR3 DNA reads TGTGCCAGCAGCTTACTGGATGGGGTTGGTTCCTTT. It translates to CASSLLDGVGSF.

This rearrangement joins TRBV5-4 to TRBJ1-6; 9 nucleotides line up with TRBD1. V was pared by 4 bases and J by 7 bases, with 6 bases of the junction left unmatched. The CDR3 totals 15 residues. Germline assignment: CDR1 SGHNT and CDR2 YYREEE (reference sequence). CDR3 loop: CASSRPGTGNSPLHF. The CDR3, as DNA: TGTGCCAGCAGCCGCCCCGGGACAGGGAATTCACCCCTCCACTTT.

This clone was seen once. The V call is TRBV28, the J call TRBJ2-7, with TRBD1 matching 9 bases. Per the germline V gene, CDR1 is MDHEN and CDR2 is SYDVKM. V trimming: 4 bases; J trimming: 9 bases; junction bases outside the gene matches: 16. This CDR3 spans 16 amino acids. The CDR3 reads CASSSPFGTGPRLQYF. CDR3 sequence (DNA): TGTGCCAGCAGTTCACCGTTTGGGACAGGGCCGAGGTTGCAGTACTTC.

The chain combines TRBV7-9 with TRBJ2-6; no clear D. Germline V gene lookup returns CDR1 SEHNR and CDR2 FQNEAQ (reference sequence). Trimming cost V 1 base and J 1 base, with 2 bases left between them. This CDR3 has 14 residues. CDR3 sequence (DNA): TGTGCCAGCAGCTTAGAATCTGGGGCCAACGTCCTGACTTTC. Its translation: CASSLESGANVLTF.

In its sample, this clone was seen once. J is TRBJ2-3 and V is TRBV6-5; tentatively, D is TRBD1 (6 bases). The ends were cut back, 5 bases at V and 0 bases at J, with 12 bases in the middle. The germline gives CDR1 MNHEY, CDR2 SVGAGI. The CDR3 has 15 residues. The CDR3: CASSLGASSTDTQYF. CDR3 bases: TGTGCCAGCAGTCTGGGGGCCTCTAGCACAGATACGCAGTATTTT.

V usage is TRBV19 and J usage is TRBJ2-3; TRBD2 aligns across 8 bases. The trim removed 9 bases at V and 3 bases at J, leaving 8 bases unmatched. The CDR3 sequence is 14 residues long. The V gene's germline CDR1 is LNHDA and CDR2 SQIVND (reference sequence). This CDR3 is CASKPGLVTDTQYF. Here the CDR3 DNA reads TGTGCCAGCAAACCGGGACTAGTAACAGATACGCAGTATTTT.

The CDR3 reads CASNVGGPTDTQYF. CDR3 DNA: TGTGCCAGCAATGTAGGGGGTCCCACAGATACGCAGTATTTT. The chain combines TRBV6-5 with TRBJ2-3, with D tentatively TRBD1 (6 bases). Trimming cost V 7 bases and J 2 bases, with 13 bases left between them. This CDR3 is built from 14 residues. Germline V gene sequence: CDR1 MNHEY, CDR2 SVGAGI.

The chain combines TRBV7-2 with TRBJ2-3; TRBD2 aligns across 16 bases. Losses at the gene ends were 3 bases for V and 6 bases for J; bases not matched to a gene: 0. The CDR3 covers 15 residues. Germline V CDR1 and CDR2: SGHTA, FQGNSA. DNA of the CDR3: TGTGCCAGCAGCTTGGGACTAGCGGGAGGGGATACGCAGTATTTT. This translates into CASSLGLAGGDTQYF.

The rearrangement links TRBV19 to TRBJ2-2; 13 nucleotides match TRBD2. Per the germline V gene, CDR1 is LNHDA and CDR2 is SQIVND (reference sequence). V lost 4 bases and J lost 4; bases outside the gene matches: 12. The CDR3 extends over 19 amino acids. This CDR3 is CASSTGLAGALSGTGELFF. The CDR3 bases are TGTGCCAGTAGTACCGGACTAGCGGGAGCGCTTTCAGGCACCGGGGAGCTGTTTTTT.